This T cell receptor (beta chain) is from a study of human T cells and chemical hapten exposure. The overall study: Variation in per-sample TCR yields came mainly from small pooled library volume differences.

Between the trimmed V and J ends, which lost 5 bases and 2 bases, there was a span of 19 bases. The CDR3 contains 16 residues. Germline V gene lookup returns CDR1 SGHTS and CDR2 YDEGEE. There are many counts of this clonotype. What it binds is not known. Broader study findings: The formation of large CDR3 similarity clusters by expanded TCRs significantly exceeded that of controls. There was a positive correlation between PT1 expanded TCR counts and patch test score.

Each CDR3 protein is one row after TCRdb ran MiXCR on the RACE reads. Of 87,000 or so distinct CDR3 sequences in the sample, about 8.9% are singletons; the top ten hold around 3.6%. Documented time point: pre-sensitization, week 0. Treatment noted: therapeutic diphenylcyclopropenone sensitization with weekly scalp DPC. People who gave samples had alopecia, were 18 to 70 years old, and were suitable for DPC. V gene TRBV5-8 combines with J gene TRBJ1-1; D is unclear. This TCR came from a woman in her thirties or forties with alopecia areata. Some clones in this sample may be carry-over from other donors' samples. The sample in question was whole blood, obtained in connection with sensitization to the hapten diphenylcyclopropenone (DPC). CDR3 sequence: CASRAAVGFLNTEAFF. CDR3 sequence (DNA): TGTGCCAGCAGAGCCGCGGTCGGTTTTCTTAACACTGAAGCTTTCTTT.